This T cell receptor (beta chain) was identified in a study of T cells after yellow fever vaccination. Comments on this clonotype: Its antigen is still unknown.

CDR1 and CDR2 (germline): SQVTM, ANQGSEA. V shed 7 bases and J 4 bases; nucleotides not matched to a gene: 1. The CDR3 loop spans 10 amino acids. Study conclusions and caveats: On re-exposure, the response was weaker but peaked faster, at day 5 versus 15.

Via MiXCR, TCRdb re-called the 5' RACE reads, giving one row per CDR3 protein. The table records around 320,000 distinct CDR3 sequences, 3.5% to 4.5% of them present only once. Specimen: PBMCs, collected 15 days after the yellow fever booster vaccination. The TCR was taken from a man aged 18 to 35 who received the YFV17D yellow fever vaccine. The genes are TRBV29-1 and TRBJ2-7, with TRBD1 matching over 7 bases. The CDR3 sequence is CSAQGYEQYF. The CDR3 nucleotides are TGCAGCGCACAGGGGTACGAGCAGTACTTC.